The entry that follows covers one T cell receptor beta chain sequence. Per the authors' pipeline: Amplification with reference gene primers provided the estimates of nucleated cell counts. Produced via immunoSEQ multiplex PCR; TCRdb's table is partial and in-frame only. The V and J calls and the clone size are those of that table, but D and trimming were determined from the DNA. The profile covers about 170,000 clones, with around 83% appearing a single time and approximately 19% taken by the ten largest. This record comes from a study of blood T cell repertoires in COVID-19. Looked up from germline, CDR1 is MDHEN and CDR2 is SYDVKM. With 3 bases clipped from V and 6 bases from J, the junction kept 15 bases outside the gene matches. The CDR3 is made up of 17 amino acids.

This TCR was sampled from a woman between 65 and 79 years old who had recovered from COVID-19. This sequence joins TRBV28 and TRBJ2-3, with TRBD2 matching 7 bases. Sequencing used peripheral blood. DNA for the CDR3: TGTGCCAGCAGTTTCCCCTTCGGAGGGAGGGCCGGGGATACGCAGTATTTT. It specifies CASSFPFGGRAGDTQYF. The full variable domain, with the rest looked up from reference TRBV28 and TRBJ2-3, is DVKVTQSSRYLVKRTGEKVFLECVQDMDHENMFWYRQDPGLGLRLIYFSYDVKMKEKGDIPEGYSVSREKKERFSLILESASTNQTSMYLCASSFPFGGRAGDTQYFGPGTRLTVL.